Sequencing of this T cell receptor beta chain was carried out in a study of blood T cell repertoires in COVID-19. Clones were read by immunoSEQ multiplex PCR, and TCRdb kept only the in-frame ones, dropping some. The sample lists fewer than 60,000 clones; about 88% were seen once. The CDR3 loop spans 10 amino acids. V lost 3 bases and J lost 7; bases outside the gene matches: 0. Looked up from germline, CDR1 is DFQATT and CDR2 is SNEGSKA (reference sequence). The chain uses TRBV20-1 and TRBJ2-7, with 7 bases matching TRBD2. This TCR was recovered from a human donor in a cohort sampled during active COVID-19. The material sequenced was peripheral blood. CDR3 residues: CSASGGEQYF. CDR3 nucleotides: TGCAGTGCTAGCGGGGGGGAGCAGTACTTC.